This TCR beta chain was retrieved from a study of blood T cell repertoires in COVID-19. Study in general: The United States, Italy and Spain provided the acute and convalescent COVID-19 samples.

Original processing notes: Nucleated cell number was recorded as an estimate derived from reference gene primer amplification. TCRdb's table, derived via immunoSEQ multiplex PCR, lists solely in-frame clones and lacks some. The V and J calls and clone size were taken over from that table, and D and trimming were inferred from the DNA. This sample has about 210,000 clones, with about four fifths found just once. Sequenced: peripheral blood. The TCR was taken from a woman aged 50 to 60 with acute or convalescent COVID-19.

In nucleotides, the CDR3 is TGTGCCAGCAGCACGCCCAGGGGGAACTATGGCTACACCTTC. Its protein is CASSTPRGNYGYTF. V usage is TRBV5-6 and J usage is TRBJ1-2, with 7 bases aligning to TRBD1. Per the germline V gene, CDR1 is SGHDT and CDR2 is YYEEEE. Germline trimming cut 4 bases from V and 2 bases from J; bases unmatched to any gene: 5. The CDR3 has 14 amino acids.